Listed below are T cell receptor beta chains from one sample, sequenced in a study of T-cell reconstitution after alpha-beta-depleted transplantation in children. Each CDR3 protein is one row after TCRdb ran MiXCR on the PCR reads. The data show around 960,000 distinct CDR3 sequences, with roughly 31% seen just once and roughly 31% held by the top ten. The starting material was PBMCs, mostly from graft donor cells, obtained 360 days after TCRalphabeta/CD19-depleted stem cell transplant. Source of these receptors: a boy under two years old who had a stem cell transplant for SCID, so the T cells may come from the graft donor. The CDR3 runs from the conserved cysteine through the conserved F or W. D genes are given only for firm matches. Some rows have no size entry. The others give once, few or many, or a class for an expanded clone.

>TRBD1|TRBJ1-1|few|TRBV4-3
CASSQDRDRAAEAFF
TGCGCCAGCAGCCAAGATAGGGACAGGGCGGCTGAAGCTTTCTTT
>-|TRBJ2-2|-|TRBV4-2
CASSPNGRGSNTGELFF
TGTGCCAGCAGCCCTAACGGTAGGGGTTCGAACACCGGGGAGCTGTTTTTT
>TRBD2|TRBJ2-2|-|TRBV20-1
CSAKTSGGNTGELFF
TGCAGTGCGAAGACTAGCGGGGGGAACACCGGGGAGCTGTTTTTT
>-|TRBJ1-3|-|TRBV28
CASSLYRGRGNTIYF
TGTGCCAGCAGTTTATATCGGGGACGAGGAAACACCATATATTTT
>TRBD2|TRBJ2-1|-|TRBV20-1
CSASPGLAGGNEQFF
TGCAGTGCTAGCCCCGGACTAGCGGGGGGAAATGAGCAGTTCTTC
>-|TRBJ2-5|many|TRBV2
CASTRNQETQYF
TGTGCCAGCACTCGGAACCAAGAGACCCAGTACTTC
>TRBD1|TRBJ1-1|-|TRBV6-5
CASSYTRTGNTEAFF
TGTGCCAGCAGTTACACACGGACAGGGAACACTGAAGCTTTCTTT
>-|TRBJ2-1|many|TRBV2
CASTIDREQFF
TGTGCCAGCACGATCGACAGGGAGCAGTTCTTC
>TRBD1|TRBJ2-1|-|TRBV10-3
CAISAGTGAYNEQFF
TGTGCCATCAGTGCCGGGACAGGGGCATACAATGAGCAGTTCTTC
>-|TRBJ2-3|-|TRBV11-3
CASSARMADTQYF
TGTGCCAGCAGCGCCCGGATGGCAGATACGCAGTATTTT
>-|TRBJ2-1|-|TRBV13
CASSFRWAAVVHNEQFF
TGTGCCAGCAGCTTTCGATGGGCCGCAGTGGTGCACAATGAGCAGTTCTTC
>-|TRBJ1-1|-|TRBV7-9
CASSLAGVQPEAFF
TGTGCCAGCAGCTTAGCCGGGGTTCAGCCTGAAGCTTTCTTT
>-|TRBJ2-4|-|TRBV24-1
CATSDLTGIAKNIQYF
TGTGCCACCAGTGATTTGACCGGAATAGCCAAAAACATTCAGTACTTC
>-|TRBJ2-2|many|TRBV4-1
CASSPSVTGELFF
TGCGCCAGCAGCCCGAGTGTTACCGGGGAGCTGTTTTTT
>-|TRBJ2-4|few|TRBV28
CASSPPVRGAKNIQYF
TGTGCCAGCAGCCCTCCGGTCAGGGGCGCCAAAAACATTCAGTACTTC
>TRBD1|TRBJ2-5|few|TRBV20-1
CSATYRGLRETQYF
TGCAGTGCTACCTACAGGGGGCTAAGGGAGACCCAGTACTTC
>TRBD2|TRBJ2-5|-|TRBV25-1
CASSKAGGSAETQYF
TGTGCCAGCAGTAAAGCGGGGGGGAGTGCTGAGACCCAGTACTTC
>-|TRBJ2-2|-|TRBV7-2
CASSLSVVPTGELFF
TGTGCCAGCAGCTTGTCCGTCGTCCCAACCGGGGAGCTGTTTTTT
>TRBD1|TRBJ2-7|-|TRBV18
CASSPDRVLSYEQYF
TGTGCCAGCTCACCGGACAGGGTTTTATCCTACGAGCAGTACTTC
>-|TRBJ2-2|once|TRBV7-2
CASSALGGIYTGELFF
TGTGCCAGCAGCGCCCTAGGGGGGATCTACACCGGGGAGCTGTTTTTT
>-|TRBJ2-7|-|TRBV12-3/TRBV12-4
CASRQNLGPYEQYF
TGTGCCAGCAGGCAAAATTTGGGGCCCTACGAGCAGTACTTC
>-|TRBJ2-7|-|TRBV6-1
CASSPGPSFHEQYF
TGTGCCAGCAGTCCGGGCCCCAGTTTCCACGAGCAGTACTTC
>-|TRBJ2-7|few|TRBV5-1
CASSWDGLTSYEQYF
TGCGCCAGCAGCTGGGACGGCCTAACATCCTACGAGCAGTACTTC
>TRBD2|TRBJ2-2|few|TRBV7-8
CASSEERGGTGELFF
TGTGCCAGCAGCGAGGAGCGGGGGGGCACCGGGGAGCTGTTTTTT
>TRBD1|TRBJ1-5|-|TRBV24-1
CATSQDRGGDSNQPQHF
TGTGCCACCAGCCAGGACAGGGGAGGGGATAGCAATCAGCCCCAGCATTTT
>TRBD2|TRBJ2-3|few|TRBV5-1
CASSLVVLAGSTDTQYF
TGCGCCAGCAGCTTGGTCGTCCTAGCGGGGAGCACAGATACGCAGTATTTT
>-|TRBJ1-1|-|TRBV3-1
CASSLWRERTEAFF
TGTGCCAGCAGCCTCTGGAGGGAGCGCACTGAAGCTTTCTTT
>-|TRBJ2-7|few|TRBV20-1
CSAMVSTVHYEQYF
TGCAGTGCCATGGTGTCGACAGTCCACTACGAGCAGTACTTC
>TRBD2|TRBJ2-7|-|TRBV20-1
CSARVEGLVVSEQYF
TGCAGTGCTAGAGTTGAGGGACTAGTTGTCTCCGAGCAGTACTTC
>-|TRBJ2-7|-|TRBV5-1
CASSTAGEYEQYF
TGCGCCAGCAGCACCGCAGGAGAGTACGAGCAGTACTTC
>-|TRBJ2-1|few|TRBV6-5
CASISFRGGNSNEQFF
TGTGCCAGCATTTCGTTTAGGGGGGGCAATAGCAATGAGCAGTTCTTC
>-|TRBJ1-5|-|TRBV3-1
CASSHGQTNQPQHF
TGTGCCAGCAGCCACGGACAGACGAATCAGCCCCAGCATTTT
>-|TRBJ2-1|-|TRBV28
CASSPWTAFREQFF
TGTGCCAGCAGTCCTTGGACCGCTTTCCGGGAGCAGTTCTTC
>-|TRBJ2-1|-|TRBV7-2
CASSLPGAGRQLVYEQFF
TGTGCCAGCAGCCTACCGGGTGCTGGGAGACAATTAGTCTATGAGCAGTTCTTC
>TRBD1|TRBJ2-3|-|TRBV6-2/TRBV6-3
CASRTGTDTDTQYF
TGTGCCAGCAGGACCGGGACAGATACAGATACGCAGTATTTT
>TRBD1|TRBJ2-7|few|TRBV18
CASSPLQGVGSYEQYF
TGTGCCAGCTCACCACTTCAGGGGGTGGGCTCCTACGAGCAGTACTTC
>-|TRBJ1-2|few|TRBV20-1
CSAEYRARGGYTF
TGCAGTGCTGAATACAGGGCTCGCGGGGGCTACACCTTC
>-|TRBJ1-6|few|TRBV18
CASSPLDEPGSPLHF
TGTGCCAGCTCACCACTTGACGAGCCGGGTTCACCCCTCCACTTT
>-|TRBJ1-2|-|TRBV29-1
CSVEVGGGFYGYTF
TGCAGCGTTGAAGTGGGCGGGGGATTCTATGGCTACACCTTC
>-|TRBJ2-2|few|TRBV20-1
CSAVTSGGPGELFF
TGCAGTGCCGTAACTAGTGGGGGGCCCGGGGAGCTGTTTTTT
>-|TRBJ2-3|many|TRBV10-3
CAISESTDTQYF
TGTGCCATCAGTGAGTCGACAGATACGCAGTATTTT
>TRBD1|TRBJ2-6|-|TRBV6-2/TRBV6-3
CASSYFHGQGGLSGANVLTF
TGTGCCAGCAGTTACTTCCACGGACAGGGCGGTCTCTCTGGGGCCAACGTCCTGACTTTC
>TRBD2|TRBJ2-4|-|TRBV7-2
CASSLLAGNLNIQYF
TGTGCCAGCAGCTTACTAGCGGGCAACCTAAACATTCAGTACTTC
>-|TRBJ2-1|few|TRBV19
CASSIGGNEQFF
TGTGCCAGTAGTATAGGCGGGAATGAGCAGTTCTTC
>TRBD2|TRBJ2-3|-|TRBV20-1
CSARVERGGTDTQYF
TGCAGTGCTAGAGTCGAACGGGGGGGCACAGATACGCAGTATTTT
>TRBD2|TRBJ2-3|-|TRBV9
CASSEIPSGGWDTQYF
TGTGCCAGCAGTGAAATCCCTAGCGGGGGGTGGGATACGCAGTATTTT
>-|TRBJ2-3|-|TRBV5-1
CASSLQGRADTQYF
TGCGCCAGCAGTTTGCAGGGTAGGGCAGATACGCAGTATTTT
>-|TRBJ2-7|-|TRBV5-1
CASSLGGHPYEQYF
TGCGCCAGCAGCTTGGGCGGACACCCCTACGAGCAGTACTTC
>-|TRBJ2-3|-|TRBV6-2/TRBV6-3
CASSYQVAPYTDTQYF
TGTGCCAGCAGTTATCAAGTCGCACCGTACACAGATACGCAGTATTTT
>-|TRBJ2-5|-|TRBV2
CASLFPGLKETQYF
TGTGCCAGCCTCTTCCCGGGGCTGAAAGAGACCCAGTACTTC
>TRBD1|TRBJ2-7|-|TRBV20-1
CSAREGHRGSYEQYF
TGCAGTGCTAGAGAGGGGCACAGGGGCTCCTACGAGCAGTACTTC
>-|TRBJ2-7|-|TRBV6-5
CASSSRQRSYEQYF
TGTGCCAGCAGTTCGAGACAGCGGAGCTACGAGCAGTACTTC
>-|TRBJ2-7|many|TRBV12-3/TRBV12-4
CASSLARGYEQYF
TGCGCCAGCAGCTTGGCAAGAGGTTACGAGCAGTACTTC